What follows are 22 T cell receptor beta chains derived from one specimen sequenced in a study of CD8+CD57+ T cells in acquired aplastic anemia (dated by TCRdb to the late 2010s). TCRdb lists the instrument as Illumina HiSeq 2000. Genomic DNA was used as template for profiling of TCR beta VDJ combinations and CDR3 sequences. TCRdb redid the processing of the public reads, applying fastp at Q25 and MiXCR, and retained in-frame beta chains. Each entry is one CDR3 protein sequence, shown with its most common DNA and genes. The sample table records under 200,000 distinct CDR3 sequences; approximately 60% of these occur just once. The ten top clones hold roughly 44% of the sample. The sequenced sample was sorted CD4+, CD8+, or CD8+CD57+ T cells (not recorded which) from PBMCs. The receptors shown here come from a human donor in good health.

The chain carries TRBV24-1 and TRBJ2-1, with a weak D call TRBD1 (6 bases). Per the germline V gene, CDR1 is KGHDR and CDR2 is SFDVKD. Between the trimmed V and J ends, which lost 2 bases and 15 bases, there was a span of 13 bases. This CDR3 spans 12 amino acids. Here the CDR3 reads CATSDSTGIAFF. DNA for the CDR3: TGTGCCACCAGTGATTCTACAGGGATCGCGTTCTTC.

This clonotype was observed once. A clone one base away is much larger, so this may be a read error. The chain carries TRBV9 and TRBJ2-2; 7 bases line up with TRBD1. The CDR3 extends over 15 amino acids. Germline lookup yields CDR1 SGDLS and CDR2 YYNGEE. CDR3 in DNA: TGTGCCAGCAGCCAAGGGACAGTGAACACCGGGGAGCTGTCTTTT. Translating gives CASSQGTVNTGELSF.

This sequence joins TRBV7-9 and TRBJ2-1; perhaps TRBD2 as D (6 bases). V lost 8 bases and J lost 9, with 11 bases in between. Looked up from germline, CDR1 is SEHNR and CDR2 is FQNEAQ (reference sequence). The CDR3 has 11 amino acids. The DNA for the CDR3 is TGTGCCAGCCAGGAGGGCGGTGAGCAGTTCTTC. Translating gives CASQEGGEQFF.

The chain is built from TRBV9 and TRBJ2-3; TRBD2 aligns across 14 bases. CDR1 is SGDLS and CDR2 is YYNGEE in the germline V gene. The CDR3 covers 20 residues. V lost 4 bases, J lost 1 base, and 14 bases stayed unmatched. The CDR3 spells CASSPISGLAGGRGTDTQYF. The CDR3 nucleotides read TGTGCCAGCAGCCCGATTTCCGGACTAGCGGGAGGACGGGGCACAGATACGCAGTATTTT. Complete variable domain (other parts from reference TRBV9 and TRBJ2-3): DSGVTQTPKHLITATGQRVTLRCSPRSGDLSVYWYQQSLDQGLQFLIQYYNGEERAKGNILERFSAQQFPDLHSELNLSSLELGDSALYFCASSPISGLAGGRGTDTQYFGPGTRLTVL.

This sequence joins TRBV20-1 and TRBJ2-7; D is perhaps TRBD1 (6 bases). The germline CDR1 and CDR2 sequences are DFQATT and SNEGSKA (reference sequence). Trimming shortened V by 5 bases and J by 3 bases, and 11 bases separated the two germline ends. CDR3 length: 12 residues. The CDR3 DNA reads as TGCAGTGCTTCACAGGGAAACTACGAGCAGTACTTC. The encoded protein is CSASQGNYEQYF.

The chain links TRBV5-1 to TRBJ1-2; D is possibly TRBD1 (6 bases). Germline lookup yields CDR1 SGHRS and CDR2 YFSETQ. The V and J ends lost 0 bases and 5 bases respectively, with 11 bases between them. This CDR3 is built from 14 residues. The CDR3 here is CASSLGGGEYGYTF. In nucleotides, the CDR3 is TGCGCCAGCAGCTTGGGTGGGGGCGAATATGGCTACACCTTC.

The sample holds many counts of this clonotype. The chain recombines TRBV19 with TRBJ2-7; TRBD1 aligns across 9 bases. The J segment lost 3 bases and the V segment lost 5 bases, leaving 8 bases of the junction unmatched. Germline assignment: CDR1 LNHDA and CDR2 SQIVND (reference sequence). The CDR3 covers 15 residues. The CDR3 loop is CASSPLVGQGYEQYF. CDR3 coding DNA: TGTGCCAGTAGTCCCCTGGTGGGACAGGGCTACGAGCAGTACTTC. The full variable domain, its missing parts supplied by reference TRBV19 and TRBJ2-7, is DGGITQSPKYLFRKEGQNVTLSCEQNLNHDAMYWYRQDPGQGLRLIYYSQIVNDFQKGDIAEGYSVSREKKESFPLTVTSAQKNPTAFYLCASSPLVGQGYEQYFGPGTRLTVT.

V and J are TRBV15 and TRBJ2-3; D call uncertain. Between the trimmed V and J ends, which lost 0 bases and 4 bases, there was a span of 14 bases. This CDR3 has 16 residues. Germline CDR1 and CDR2: LNHNV and YYDKDF (reference sequence). CDR3 in DNA: TGTGCCACCAGCAGAGACCGTATCAGCGTCTCAGATACGCAGTATTTT. Amino acid sequence: CATSRDRISVSDTQYF.

This sequence joins TRBV7-2 and TRBJ2-6; D is unresolved. The CDR3 spans 18 residues. CDR1 and CDR2 from the germline V gene are SGHTA and FQGNSA. Trimming took off 3 bases at V and 2 bases at J, with 17 bases between the two ends. The CDR3 coding sequence is TGTGCCAGCAGCTTTAAAACCCTCGCCCCAACTGGGGCCAACGTCCTGACTTTC. This translates into CASSFKTLAPTGANVLTF.

The sample holds one count of this clonotype. The chain uses TRBV7-8 and TRBJ2-7, with D possibly being TRBD2 (5 bases). Trimming left V 1 base short and J 7 bases short, with 8 bases between. Germline values: CDR1 SGHVS, CDR2 FQNEAQ. The CDR3 runs 12 residues. CDR3 coding DNA: TGTGCCAGCAGCTTAGTCTCGGGGGAGCAGTACTTC. It yields the protein CASSLVSGEQYF.

V usage is TRBV24-1 and J usage is TRBJ1-1, with D unclear. Trimming removed 0 bases from V and 7 bases from J, with 11 bases in between. The CDR3 covers 14 residues. Germline lookup yields CDR1 KGHDR and CDR2 SFDVKD. This CDR3 reads CATSDLKGTYEAFF. CDR3 nucleotide sequence: TGTGCCACCAGTGATTTGAAGGGAACCTATGAAGCTTTCTTT.

At least ten counts were recorded for this clonotype. The rearrangement uses TRBV11-2 and TRBJ1-6; D remains ambiguous. The CDR3 totals 14 residues. Trimming took 5 bases from V and 13 from J, leaving 18 bases between them. Germline CDR1 is SGHAT and CDR2 is FQNNGV. The CDR3 DNA reads TGTGCCAGCAGCCCCCTAGAGTATGTTTATCCCCTCCACTTT. Protein product: CASSPLEYVYPLHF.

V gene TRBV19 combines with J gene TRBJ1-5; a weak D match, TRBD1 (6 bases). V was clipped by 6 bases and J by 6 bases, with 12 bases between them. The length of the CDR3 is 13 residues. In germline, CDR1 is LNHDA, CDR2 SQIVND (reference sequence). The CDR3 nucleotides are TGTGCCAGTAGGGACAGTCCCACTCAGCCCCAGCATTTT. It encodes CASRDSPTQPQHF.

V usage is TRBV7-8 and J usage is TRBJ2-7; the D call may be TRBD1 or TRBD2 (6 bases each). The CDR3 contains 14 residues. Germline CDR1 SGHVS, CDR2 FQNEAQ. Trimming left V 6 bases short and J 6 bases short, with 18 bases between. This chain's CDR3 is CASRRQGTVGEQYF. The CDR3 DNA follows: TGTGCCAGCAGAAGGCAGGGGACTGTTGGCGAGCAGTACTTC. Variable domain in full (rest from reference TRBV7-8 and TRBJ2-7): GAGVSQSPRYKVAKRGQDVALRCDPISGHVSLFWYQQALGQGPEFLTYFQNEAQLDKSGLPSDRFFAERPEGSVSTLKIQRTQQEDSAVYLCASRRQGTVGEQYFGPGTRLTVT.

The genes are TRBV7-8 and TRBJ2-7; TRBD1 agrees at 7 bases. The ends lost 1 base at V and 2 bases at J; junction bases unmatched: 2. Per the germline V gene, CDR1 is SGHVS and CDR2 is FQNEAQ. The CDR3 is 14 residues long. The CDR3 here is CASSLVQGPYEQYF. CDR3 nucleotide sequence: TGTGCCAGCAGCTTAGTACAGGGGCCCTACGAGCAGTACTTC.

The chain links TRBV24-1 to TRBJ2-6; tentative D call: TRBD2 (6 bases). V was pared by 3 bases and J by 4 bases, with 6 bases between. Germline CDR1 reads KGHDR; CDR2 reads SFDVKD. The CDR3 runs to 14 residues. The CDR3 spells CATSDRGGANVLTF. DNA of the CDR3: TGTGCCACCAGTGATCGGGGGGGGGCCAACGTCCTGACTTTC.

Of note for this clonotype: The junction departs from germline at one end; a sequencing error may be responsible. The chain combines TRBV30 with TRBJ2-5, with 11 positions matching TRBD2. This CDR3 has 16 residues. Germline CDR1 and CDR2: GTSNPN and SVGIG (reference sequence). This CDR3 reads CACYSHGTSGQETRYF. CDR3 DNA: TGTGCCTGTTATTCGCATGGGACTAGCGGTCAAGAGACCCGGTACTTC.

A single count supports this clonotype. V gene TRBV20-1 combines with J gene TRBJ1-1; 7 positions agree with TRBD1. CDR1 DFQATT and CDR2 SNEGSKA come from the germline V gene (reference sequence). V gave up 4 bases and J gave up 9 bases; unmatched junction bases: 5. This CDR3 region has 11 residues. CDR3 residues: CSATDRRKAFF. The CDR3 nucleotides read TGCAGTGCTACGGACAGGAGGAAAGCTTTCTTT.

The chain couples TRBV2 to TRBJ2-7; 9 bases agree with TRBD2. Germline CDR1 and CDR2: SNHLY and FYNNEI. The CDR3 sequence is 14 residues long. Trimming at V came to 8 bases and at J to 2 bases, leaving 7 bases not matched to a gene. CDR3 loop: CASLLAGGTYEQYF. The CDR3 DNA sequence: TGTGCCAGCCTGCTGGCGGGAGGGACCTACGAGCAGTACTTC. The variable domain in full, with the rest retrieved from reference TRBV2 and TRBJ2-7, is EPEVTQTPSHQVTQMGQEVILRCVPISNHLYFYWYRQILGQKVEFLVSFYNNEISEKSEIFDDQFSVERPDGSNFTLKIRSTKLEDSAMYFCASLLAGGTYEQYFGPGTRLTVT.

This clonotype was observed a single time. A much larger clone is a single base away; this may be a read error. The chain has TRBV2 and TRBJ2-7; 7 nucleotides match TRBD2. Germline assignment: CDR1 SNHLY and CDR2 FYNNEI. The CDR3 has 17 amino acids. CDR3 bases: TGTGCCAACAGTGAAAGGTCGGGAGGCAGGACTTCGGCCGAGCAGTACTTC. Its protein is CANSERSGGRTSAEQYF.

This chain links TRBV29-1 with TRBJ2-7, with D tentatively TRBD1 (5 bases). Trimming removed 6 bases from V and 2 bases from J, with 14 bases in between. Germline V CDR1 and CDR2: SQVTM, ANQGSEA. This CDR3 is 13 amino acids long. DNA of the CDR3: TGCAGCGTCCTAGACAGTGAAACCTACGAGCAGTACTTC. This codes for CSVLDSETYEQYF.

This clonotype was detected ten times or more. The chain couples TRBV9 to TRBJ1-5; D is uncertain. The CDR3 consists of 14 residues. Trimming cost V 4 bases and J 0 bases, with 8 bases left between them. The germline CDR1 and CDR2 sequences are SGDLS and YYNGEE. CDR3 sequence: CASSQGNSNQPQHF. The CDR3 DNA is TGTGCCAGCAGCCAAGGAAATAGCAATCAGCCCCAGCATTTT.